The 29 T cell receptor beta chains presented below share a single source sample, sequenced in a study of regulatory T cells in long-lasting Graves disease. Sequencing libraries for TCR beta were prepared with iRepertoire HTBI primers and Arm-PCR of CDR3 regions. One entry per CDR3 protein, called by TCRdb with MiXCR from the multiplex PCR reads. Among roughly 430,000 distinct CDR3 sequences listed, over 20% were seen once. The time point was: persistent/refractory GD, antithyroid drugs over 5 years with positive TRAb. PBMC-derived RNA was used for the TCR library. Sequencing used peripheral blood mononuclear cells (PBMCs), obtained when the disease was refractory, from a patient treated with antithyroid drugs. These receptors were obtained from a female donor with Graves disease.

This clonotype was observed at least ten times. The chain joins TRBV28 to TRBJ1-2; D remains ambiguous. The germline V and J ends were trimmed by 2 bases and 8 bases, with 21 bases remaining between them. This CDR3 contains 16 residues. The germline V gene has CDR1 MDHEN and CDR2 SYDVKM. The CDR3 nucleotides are TGTGCCAGCAGTTTAGGGTCGACGCCTCCAAGGGTAGGCTACACCTTC. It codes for CASSLGSTPPRVGYTF.

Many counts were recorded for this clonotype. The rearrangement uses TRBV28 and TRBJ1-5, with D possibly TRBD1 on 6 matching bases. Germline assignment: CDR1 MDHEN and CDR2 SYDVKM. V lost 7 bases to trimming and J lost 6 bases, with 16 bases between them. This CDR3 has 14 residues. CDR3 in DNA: TGTGCCAGCAATCTTCGGGGGGCGACTCAGCCCCAGCATTTT. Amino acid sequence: CASNLRGATQPQHF.

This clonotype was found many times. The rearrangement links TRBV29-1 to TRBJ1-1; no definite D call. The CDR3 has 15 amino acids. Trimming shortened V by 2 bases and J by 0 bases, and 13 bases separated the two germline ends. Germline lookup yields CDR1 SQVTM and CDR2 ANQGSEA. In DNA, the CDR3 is TGCAGCGTTGAAAACCAGGCTACTATGAACACTGAAGCTTTCTTT. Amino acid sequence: CSVENQATMNTEAFF.

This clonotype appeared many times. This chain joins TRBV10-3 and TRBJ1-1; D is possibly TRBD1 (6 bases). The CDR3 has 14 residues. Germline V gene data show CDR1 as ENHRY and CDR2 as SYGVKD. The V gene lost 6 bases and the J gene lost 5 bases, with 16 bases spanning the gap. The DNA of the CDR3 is TGTGCCATCAGGGCCGGGACATCTCGGACTGAAGCTTTCTTT. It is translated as CAIRAGTSRTEAFF.

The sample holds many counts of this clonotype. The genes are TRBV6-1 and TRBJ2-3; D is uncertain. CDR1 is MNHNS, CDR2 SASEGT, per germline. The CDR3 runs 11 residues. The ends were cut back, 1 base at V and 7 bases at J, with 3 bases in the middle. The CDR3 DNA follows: TGTGCCAGCAGTGAAGGGTATACGCAGTATTTT. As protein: CASSEGYTQYF.

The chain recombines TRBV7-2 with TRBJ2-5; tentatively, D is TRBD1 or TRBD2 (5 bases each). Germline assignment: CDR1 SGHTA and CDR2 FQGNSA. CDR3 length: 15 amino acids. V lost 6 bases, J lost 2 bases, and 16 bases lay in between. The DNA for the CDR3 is TGTGCCAGCAGTTATCCGGGGCCCCCTCAAGAGACCCAGTACTTC. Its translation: CASSYPGPPQETQYF.

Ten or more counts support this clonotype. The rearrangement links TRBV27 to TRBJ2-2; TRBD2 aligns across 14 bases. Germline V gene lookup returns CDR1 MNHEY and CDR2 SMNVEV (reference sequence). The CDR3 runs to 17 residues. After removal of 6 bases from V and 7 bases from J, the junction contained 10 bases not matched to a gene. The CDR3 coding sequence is TGTGCCAGCAGGATGACTAGCGGGAGGGCCTCGGGCGGGGAGCTGTTTTTT. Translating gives CASRMTSGRASGGELFF.

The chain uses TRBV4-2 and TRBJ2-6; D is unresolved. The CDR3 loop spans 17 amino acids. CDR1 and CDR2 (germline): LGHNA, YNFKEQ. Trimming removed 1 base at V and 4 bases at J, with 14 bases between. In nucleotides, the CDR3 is TGTGCCAGCAGCCAAGCAGCAAACCGTAGGGGGGCCAACGTCCTGACTTTC. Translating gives CASSQAANRRGANVLTF.

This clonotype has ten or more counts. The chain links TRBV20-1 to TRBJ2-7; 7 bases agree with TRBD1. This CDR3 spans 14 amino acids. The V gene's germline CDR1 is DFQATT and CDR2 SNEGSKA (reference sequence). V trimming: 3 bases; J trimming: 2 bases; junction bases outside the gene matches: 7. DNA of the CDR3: TGCAGTGCTAGTGACAGGGTCCATACCTACGAGCAGTACTTC. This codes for CSASDRVHTYEQYF.

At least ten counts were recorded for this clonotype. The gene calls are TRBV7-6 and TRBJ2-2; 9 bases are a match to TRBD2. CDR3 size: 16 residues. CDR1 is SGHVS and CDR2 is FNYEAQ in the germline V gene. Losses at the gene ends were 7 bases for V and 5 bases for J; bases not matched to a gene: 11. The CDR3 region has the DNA TGTGCCAGCAATAATGGCGGGAGGGCCCGGACCGGGGAGCTGTTTTTT. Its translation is CASNNGGRARTGELFF.

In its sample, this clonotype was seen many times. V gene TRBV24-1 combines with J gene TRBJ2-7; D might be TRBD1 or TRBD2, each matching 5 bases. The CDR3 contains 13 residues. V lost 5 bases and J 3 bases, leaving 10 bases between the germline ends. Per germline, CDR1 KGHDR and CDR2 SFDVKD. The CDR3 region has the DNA TGTGCCACCAGTGGGTGGGACGGCTACGAGCAGTACTTC. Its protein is CATSGWDGYEQYF.

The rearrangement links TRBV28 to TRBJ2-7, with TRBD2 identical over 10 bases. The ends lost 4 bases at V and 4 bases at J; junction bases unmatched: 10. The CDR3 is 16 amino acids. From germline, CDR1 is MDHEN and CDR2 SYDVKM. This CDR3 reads CASSSGITSGTYEQYF. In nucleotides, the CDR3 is TGTGCCAGCAGTTCGGGGATAACTAGCGGGACTTACGAGCAGTACTTC.

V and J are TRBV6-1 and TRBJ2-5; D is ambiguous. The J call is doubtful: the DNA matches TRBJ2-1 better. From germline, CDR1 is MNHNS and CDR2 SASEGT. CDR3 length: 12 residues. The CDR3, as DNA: TGTGCCAGCAGTGGAGCGCGTCCTGAGCAGTTCTTC. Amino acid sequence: CASSGARPEQFF.

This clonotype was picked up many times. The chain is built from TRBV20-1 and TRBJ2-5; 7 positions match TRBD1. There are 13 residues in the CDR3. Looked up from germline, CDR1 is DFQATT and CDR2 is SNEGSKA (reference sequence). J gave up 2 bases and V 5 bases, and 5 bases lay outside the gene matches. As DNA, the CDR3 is TGCAGTGCTCCCTTACAGGGGCAAGAGACCCAGTACTTC. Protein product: CSAPLQGQETQYF.

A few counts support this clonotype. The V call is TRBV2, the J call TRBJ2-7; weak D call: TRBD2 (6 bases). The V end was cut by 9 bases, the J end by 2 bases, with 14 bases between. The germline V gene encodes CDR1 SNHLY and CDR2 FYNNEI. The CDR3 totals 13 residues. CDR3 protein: CASRGGITYEQYF. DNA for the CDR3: TGTGCCAGTCGGGGCGGGATCACCTACGAGCAGTACTTC.

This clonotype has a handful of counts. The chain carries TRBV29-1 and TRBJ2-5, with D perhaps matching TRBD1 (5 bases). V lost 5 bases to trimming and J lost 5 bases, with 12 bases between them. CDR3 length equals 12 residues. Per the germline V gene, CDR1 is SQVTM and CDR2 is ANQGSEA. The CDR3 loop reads CSVSPRAETQYF. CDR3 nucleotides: TGCAGCGTTAGCCCCAGGGCCGAGACCCAGTACTTC.

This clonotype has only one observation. CDR3 sequence (DNA): TGCGCCAGCAGCCAAGGAAGGTTTCTCGGGGCCCGCTACGAGCAGTACTTC. Translation: CASSQGRFLGARYEQYF. The chain is built from TRBV4-1 and TRBJ2-7, with D perhaps assigned TRBD1 or TRBD2 (5 bases each). Trimming shortened V by 1 base and J by 3 bases, and 19 bases separated the two germline ends. Germline V gene data show CDR1 as MGHRA and CDR2 as YSYEKL. The CDR3 extends over 17 amino acids.

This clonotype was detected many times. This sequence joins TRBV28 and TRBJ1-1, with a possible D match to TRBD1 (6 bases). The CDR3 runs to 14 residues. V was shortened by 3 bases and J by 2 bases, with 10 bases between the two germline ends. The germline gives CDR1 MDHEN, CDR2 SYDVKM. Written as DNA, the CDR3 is TGTGCCAGCAGTTTCGGGGGGCTAAACACTGAAGCTTTCTTT. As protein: CASSFGGLNTEAFF.

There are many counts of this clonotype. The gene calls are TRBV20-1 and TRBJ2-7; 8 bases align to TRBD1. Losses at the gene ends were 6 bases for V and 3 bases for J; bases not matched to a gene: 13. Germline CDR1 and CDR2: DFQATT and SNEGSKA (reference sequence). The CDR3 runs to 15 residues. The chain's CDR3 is CSARSRTGRIYEQYF. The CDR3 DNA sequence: TGCAGTGCCCGGAGCAGGACAGGGCGGATCTACGAGCAGTACTTC.

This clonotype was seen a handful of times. The CDR3 region has the DNA TGTGCCAGCAGCGTTGGACTAGCGGGATACACCGGGGAGCTGTTTTTT. Translated, it gives CASSVGLAGYTGELFF. The chain joins TRBV6-2 or TRBV6-3 to TRBJ2-2, with 12 bases aligning to TRBD2. Germline V gene data show CDR1 as MNHEY and CDR2 as SVGEGT. The ends lost 6 bases at V and 3 bases at J; junction bases unmatched: 5. The CDR3 length is 16 residues.

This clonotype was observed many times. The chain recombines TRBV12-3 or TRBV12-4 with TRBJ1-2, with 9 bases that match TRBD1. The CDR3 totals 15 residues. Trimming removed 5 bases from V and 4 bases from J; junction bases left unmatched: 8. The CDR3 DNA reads TGTGCCAGCAGTGACACCGGGACAGGGCCCTATGGCTACACCTTC. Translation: CASSDTGTGPYGYTF.

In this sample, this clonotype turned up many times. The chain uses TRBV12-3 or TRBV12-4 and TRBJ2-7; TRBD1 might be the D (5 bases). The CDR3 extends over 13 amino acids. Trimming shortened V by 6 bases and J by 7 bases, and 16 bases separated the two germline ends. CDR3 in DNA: TGTGCCAGCAGCAGACAGTCACGTGGGGAGCAGTACTTC. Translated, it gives CASSRQSRGEQYF.

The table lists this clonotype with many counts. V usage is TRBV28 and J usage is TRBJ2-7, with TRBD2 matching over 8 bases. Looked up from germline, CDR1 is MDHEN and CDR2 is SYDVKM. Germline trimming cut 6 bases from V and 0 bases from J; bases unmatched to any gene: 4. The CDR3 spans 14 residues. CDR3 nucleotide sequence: TGTGCCAGCAGATCGGGAGGGAGCTCCTACGAGCAGTACTTC. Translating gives CASRSGGSSYEQYF. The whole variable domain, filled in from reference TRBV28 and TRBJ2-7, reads DVKVTQSSRYLVKRTGEKVFLECVQDMDHENMFWYRQDPGLGLRLIYFSYDVKMKEKGDIPEGYSVSREKKERFSLILESASTNQTSMYLCASRSGGSSYEQYFGPGTRLTVT.

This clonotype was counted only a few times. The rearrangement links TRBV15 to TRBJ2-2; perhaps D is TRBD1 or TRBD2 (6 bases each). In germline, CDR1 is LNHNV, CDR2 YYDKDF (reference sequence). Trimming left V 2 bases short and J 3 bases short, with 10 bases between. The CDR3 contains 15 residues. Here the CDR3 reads CATSRRGEYTGELFF. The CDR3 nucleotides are TGTGCCACCAGCAGAAGGGGGGAGTACACCGGGGAGCTGTTTTTT.

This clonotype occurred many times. The CDR3 DNA follows: TGTGCCAGCAGTTACAGTGCGGGGGACGGGTACGAGCAGTACTTC. Its protein product is CASSYSAGDGYEQYF. V is TRBV6-2 or TRBV6-3 and J is TRBJ2-7; TRBD2 aligns across 7 bases. The CDR3 length is 15 residues. Trimming took 2 bases from V and 4 from J; bases not matched to a gene: 8. Germline-derived CDR1 and CDR2 are MNHEY and SVGEGT.

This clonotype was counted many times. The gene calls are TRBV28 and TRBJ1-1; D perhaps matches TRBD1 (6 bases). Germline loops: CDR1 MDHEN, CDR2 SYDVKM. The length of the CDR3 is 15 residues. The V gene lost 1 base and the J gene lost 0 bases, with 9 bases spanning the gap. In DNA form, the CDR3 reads TGTGCCAGCAGTTTATTCCAGGGGATGAACACTGAAGCTTTCTTT. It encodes CASSLFQGMNTEAFF.

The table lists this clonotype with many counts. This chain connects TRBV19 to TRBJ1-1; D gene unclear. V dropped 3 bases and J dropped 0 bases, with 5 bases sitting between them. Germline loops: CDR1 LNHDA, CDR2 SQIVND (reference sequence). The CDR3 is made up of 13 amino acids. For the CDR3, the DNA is TGTGCCAGTAGTATCCGAGTGAACACTGAAGCTTTCTTT. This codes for CASSIRVNTEAFF.

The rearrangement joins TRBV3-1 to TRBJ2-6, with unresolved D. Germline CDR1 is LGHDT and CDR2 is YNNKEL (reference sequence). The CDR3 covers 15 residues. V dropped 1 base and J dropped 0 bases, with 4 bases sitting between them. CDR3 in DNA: TGTGCCAGCAGCCAAGTGGACTCTGGGGCCAACGTCCTGACTTTC. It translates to CASSQVDSGANVLTF.

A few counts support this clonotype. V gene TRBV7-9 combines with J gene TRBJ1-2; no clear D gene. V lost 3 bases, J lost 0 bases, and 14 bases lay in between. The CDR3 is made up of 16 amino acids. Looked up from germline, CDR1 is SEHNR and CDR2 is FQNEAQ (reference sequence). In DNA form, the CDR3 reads TGTGCCAGCAGCTTGGGTCGGGAGGCGACTAACTATGGCTACACCTTC. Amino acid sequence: CASSLGREATNYGYTF. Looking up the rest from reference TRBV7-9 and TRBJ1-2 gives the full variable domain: DTGVSQNPRHKITKRGQNVTFRCDPISEHNRLYWYRQTLGQGPEFLTYFQNEAQLEKSRLLSDRFSAERPKGSFSTLEIQRTEQGDSAMYLCASSLGREATNYGYTFGSGTRLTVV.